This TCR beta chain stems from a study of T cell responses to AZD1222 COVID-19 vaccine. About the research overall: Pooling was applied to second doses at about 4 or about 12 weeks.

To note about this clone: What it recognizes is unknown. Germline is not matched at one junction end, which may reflect a read error.

Sequencing was performed with immunoSEQ multiplex PCR; in TCRdb, only in-frame clones are kept and a portion is missing. The sample consists of about 84,000 clones, 70% to 90% of them appearing once. Study conclusions and caveats: Unmutated variant regions reportedly attract nearly half of all spike-specific TCRs. Females outnumbered males among donors, who were mostly white British; clonal diversity was possibly underestimated.

Sample: peripheral blood, taken on day 0 of AZD1222 vaccination. This receptor was obtained from an adult in good health.

This CDR3 reads CASSLYGRSF. The CDR3 coding sequence is TGCGCCAGCAGTCTGTATGGACGGAGCTTC. The chain has TRBV23-1 and TRBJ2-7, with D hard to call. TRBV23-1 is reported as an ORF; its role is uncertain. There are 10 residues in the CDR3.